The 28 T cell receptor beta chains given below trace back to one sample, sequenced in a study of CD8+ T cells in alopecia areata. RNA was extracted and reverse transcribed into cDNA as the sequencing template. Here immunoSEQ multiplex PCR was the method, and the copy in TCRdb shows in-frame clones only, minus some. The sample yields more than 90,000 clones, without any singletons. The sequenced sample was lesional skin. These receptors all stem from a C3H/HeJ mouse with alopecia areata. For this mouse line, the MHC haplotype is H2-k.

In regard to this clone: TCRdb's protein and the DNA translation differ at residue 13; the protein here comes from the DNA. Gene names refer to mouse genes. The read is 3 residues too short to cover the CDR3 end, so that end is filled in from the germline J gene. V is TRBV13-3 and J is TRBJ1-3; 7 bases fit TRBD1. CDR3 length: 16 amino acids. V was clipped by 5 bases and J by 0 bases; unmatched bases: 8. The V gene's germline CDR1 is NNHDY and CDR2 SYVADS. CDR3 protein: CASSLGTDSSGNTLYF. The sequenced part of the CDR3 DNA is TGTGCCAGCAGCCTCGGGACAGATTCTTCTGGAAATACG.

As for this clone: The gene names here belong to mouse. The read halts 4 residues ahead of the CDR3 end, with the missing end drawn from the germline J gene. The identical CDR3 is also encoded by other nucleotide sequences in the sample. The genes are TRBV1 and TRBJ1-2; D call uncertain. V was pared by 0 bases and J by 4 bases, with 9 bases between. Looked up from germline, CDR1 is NSQYPW and CDR2 is LRSPGD (reference sequence). The CDR3 contains 14 residues. The CDR3 loop reads CTCSADLGSSDYTF. The CDR3 DNA, read in part, is TGCACCTGCAGTGCAGATTTGGGGAGCTCC.

This clone appeared many times. The germline and genes are mouse ones. The read finishes 4 residues shy of the CDR3 end, and the germline J gene is used to complete it. V and J are TRBV13-3 and TRBJ2-3, with 8 bases identical to TRBD1. Germline-derived CDR1 and CDR2 are NNHDY and SYVADS. J lost 1 base, V lost 6 bases, and 1 base had no gene match. This CDR3 region has 13 residues. CDR3 sequence reads: CASTGGGAETLYF. CDR3 DNA (partial): TGTGCCAGCACAGGGGGCGGTGCAGAA.

This clone has a count of ten or more. The gene symbols are mouse symbols. Partial CDR3 DNA: TGTGCCAGCAGTGACTTGCAGACTAGTGCAGAA. Its translation is CASSDLQTSAE. The whole CDR3 protein is CASSDLQTSAETLYF. V is TRBV13-3 and J is TRBJ2-3, with D uncertain. The DNA ends 4 residues before the CDR3 does, and the rest of the CDR3 is filled in from the germline J gene. Germline V gives CDR1 NNHDY, CDR2 SYVADS. V dropped 2 bases and J dropped 0 bases, with 10 bases sitting between them. CDR3 length: 15 amino acids.

This clone showed up many times. Mouse gene names apply. Read coverage stops 4 residues before the CDR3 terminus; the germline J gene supplies the remainder. The V call is TRBV1, the J call TRBJ1-1; D gene uncertain. The CDR3 contains 13 residues. The germline gives CDR1 NSQYPW, CDR2 LRSPGD (reference sequence). Incomplete CDR3 DNA: TGCACCTGCAGTGCAGATCCACAGACA. Residues: CTCSADPQT. The whole CDR3 region reads CTCSADPQTEVFF.

This clone was seen only a few times. Each gene name is a mouse one. The sequence runs out 4 residues before the end of the CDR3; the remainder is reconstructed from the germline J gene. V gene TRBV19 combines with J gene TRBJ2-3; the D is unclear. V was clipped by 4 bases and J by 0 bases, with 12 bases between them. This CDR3 is built from 15 residues. Per germline, CDR1 FNHDT and CDR2 SITEND (reference sequence). The CDR3 bases that were read are TGTGCCAGCAGTCCCCCCTGGTCTAGTGCAGAA. The encoded protein is CASSPPWSSAE. In full, the CDR3 is CASSPPWSSAETLYF.

The sample holds many counts of this clone. The gene names here belong to mouse. The DNA ends 4 residues before the CDR3 does, and the rest of the CDR3 is filled in from the germline J gene. The V call is TRBV13-3, the J call TRBJ1-1; TRBD1 matches at 11 bases. CDR1 and CDR2 (germline): NNHDY, SYVADS. There are 14 residues in the CDR3. Incomplete CDR3 DNA: TGTGCCAGCAGTGAAGGGACAGGGGGAGAA. Its translation is CASSEGTGGE. The whole CDR3 region reads CASSEGTGGEEVFF.

This clone turned up a few times. These gene names are mouse names. Coverage ceases 4 residues before the CDR3 finishes, and the germline J gene fills in the end. The chain carries TRBV29 and TRBJ2-2; 10 bases line up with TRBD2. The CDR3 spans 16 residues. The V segment lost 3 bases and the J segment 0 bases; nucleotides outside the gene matches: 1. CDR1 is MSHET, CDR2 SYDVDS, per germline. CDR3 DNA, as far as it was read: TGTGCTAGCAGTTTCACTGGGGGGGCAAACACCGGG. This translates into CASSFTGGANTG. The whole CDR3 sequence reads CASSFTGGANTGQLYF.

This clone was found a few times. Gene names denote mouse genes. The read falls 4 residues short of the CDR3 end, and the missing part is taken from the germline J gene. The chain employs TRBV13-3 and TRBJ2-2; 9 nucleotides agree with TRBD2. CDR1 and CDR2 (germline): NNHDY, SYVADS. This CDR3 contains 15 residues. V shed 2 bases and J 5 bases; nucleotides not matched to a gene: 4. CDR3 amino acids: CASSDDWGSTGQLYF. Incomplete CDR3 DNA: TGTGCCAGCAGTGACGACTGGGGGTCGACCGGG.

This clone has a handful of counts. The TCRdb protein fails to match the DNA translation at residue 12; the protein reported here was translated from the DNA. Each gene name is a mouse one. The CDR3 goes on 3 residues after the read ends, and that part is filled in from the germline J gene. J is TRBJ1-3 and V is TRBV13-1; unclear D gene. The CDR3 is 15 amino acids. Germline CDR1 reads NSHNY; CDR2 reads SYGAGN. The germline V and J ends were trimmed by 0 bases and 0 bases, with 7 bases remaining between them. This chain's CDR3 is CASSDDQLSGNTLYF. The CDR3 DNA, read in part, is TGTGCCAGCAGTGATGACCAACTTTCTGGAAATACG.

This clone has only a few counts. These gene names are mouse names. The read stops 4 residues short of the end of the CDR3; the missing end is completed from the germline J gene. This chain connects TRBV13-1 to TRBJ2-3, with 11 bases fitting TRBD2. This CDR3 is 16 amino acids long. The germline CDR1 and CDR2 sequences are NSHNY and SYGAGN. Trimming cost V 4 bases and J 0 bases; bases outside gene matches: 4. The CDR3 sequence is CASSYWGGASAETLYF. Incomplete CDR3 DNA: TGTGCCAGCAGTTACTGGGGGGGCGCGAGTGCAGAA.

For this clone: Gene names and germline match the mouse. The read halts 4 residues ahead of the CDR3 end, with the missing end drawn from the germline J gene. V gene TRBV1 combines with J gene TRBJ2-5; 10 positions match TRBD2. The trim removed 0 bases at V and 2 bases at J, leaving 11 bases unmatched. Germline V gives CDR1 NSQYPW, CDR2 LRSPGD (reference sequence). This CDR3 spans 19 amino acids. CDR3 amino acids: CTCSADPGLGGRGQDTQYF. CDR3 bases read: TGCACCTGCAGTGCAGATCCGGGCCTGGGGGGGCGCGGCCAAGAC. Combining the CDR3 with reference TRBV1 and TRBJ2-5 gives the whole variable domain VTLLEQNPRWRLVPRGQAVNLRCILKNSQYPWMSWYQQDLQKQLQWLFTLRSPGDKEVKSLPGADYLATRVTDTELRLQVANMSQGRTLYCTCSADPGLGGRGQDTQYFGPGTRLLVL.

This clone showed up just a few times. Gene names follow the mouse nomenclature. The DNA read from the CDR3 is TGTGCCAGCGGCCGGCTGGGGGGTGCAGAA. This translates into CASGRLGGAE. The full CDR3 is CASGRLGGAETLYF. This rearrangement joins TRBV13-3 to TRBJ2-3; 7 bases are a match to TRBD2. The sequence runs out 4 residues before the end of the CDR3; the remainder is reconstructed from the germline J gene. After removal of 7 bases from V and 1 base from J, the junction contained 6 bases not matched to a gene. This CDR3 spans 14 amino acids. Germline values: CDR1 NNHDY, CDR2 SYVADS.

This clone was picked up a small number of times. The gene names here belong to mouse. CDR3: CASGTDQDTQYF. The part of the CDR3 DNA that was read is TGTGCCAGCGGGACAGACCAAGAC. V is TRBV19 and J is TRBJ2-5; 7 nucleotides match TRBD1. The CDR3 end is not reached by the read, which stops 4 residues before it; the germline J gene fills it in. Germline CDR1 FNHDT, CDR2 SITEND (reference sequence). V gave up 7 bases and J gave up 1 base; unmatched junction bases: 0. The CDR3 loop spans 12 amino acids.

As to this clone: These gene names are mouse names. The sequenced fragment ends 4 residues before the CDR3 boundary, so the rest is inferred from the germline J gene. Other DNA sequences within the sample encode an identical CDR3. The J gene is TRBJ2-7, the V gene TRBV17; 11 bases are a match to TRBD1. Per the germline V gene, CDR1 is MNHDT and CDR2 is YYDKIL. The CDR3 sequence is 14 residues long. CDR3 bases read: TGTGCTAGCAGTAGGGGACAGGGGGGATAT. The encoded protein is CASSRGQGGY. The full CDR3 sequence reads CASSRGQGGYEQYF.

This clone has more than one count but fewer than ten. Germline and genes here are mouse. The observed sequence ends 4 residues before the CDR3 terminus, with the missing tail filled in from the germline J gene. This rearrangement joins TRBV17 to TRBJ1-1; 12 bases agree with TRBD1. CDR3 length: 14 residues. Germline CDR1 reads MNHDT; CDR2 reads YYDKIL. This CDR3 reads CASSDRDRGREVFF. The CDR3 bases that were read are TGTGCTAGCAGTGACCGGGACAGGGGGCGA.

This clone was seen more than once but under ten times. Gene and germline names: mouse. With the read ending 4 residues before the CDR3 end, the germline J gene is used to fill in that end. The V call is TRBV13-2, the J call TRBJ2-1, with 11 bases matching TRBD2. Germline V CDR1 and CDR2: NNHNN, SYGAGS (reference sequence). The CDR3 length is 18 residues. Losses at the gene ends were 0 bases for V and 1 base for J; bases not matched to a gene: 6. CDR3 region: CASGDATGGAGNYAEQFF. Incomplete CDR3 DNA: TGTGCCAGCGGTGATGCCACTGGGGGGGCTGGGAACTATGCT.

Of note for this clone: Gene names follow the mouse nomenclature. The read gets to within 4 residues of the CDR3 end, and the germline J gene fills in the rest. V is TRBV1 and J is TRBJ2-1, with TRBD2 matching 9 bases. Germline V gene sequence: CDR1 NSQYPW, CDR2 LRSPGD (reference sequence). The V segment lost 0 bases and the J segment 6 bases; nucleotides outside the gene matches: 3. This CDR3 is built from 15 residues. The chain's CDR3 is CTCSADTWGGAEQFF. CDR3 DNA, as far as it was read: TGCACCTGCAGTGCAGATACCTGGGGGGGTGCT.

This clone has at least ten counts. Germline and genes here are mouse. With the read ending 4 residues before the CDR3 end, the germline J gene is used to fill in that end. V and J are TRBV13-3 and TRBJ1-1, with TRBD1 matching 7 bases. The CDR3 is 14 amino acids. V shed 5 bases, J shed 3 bases, and the junction held 7 bases outside the gene matches. Germline V gene sequence: CDR1 NNHDY, CDR2 SYVADS. The part of the CDR3 DNA that was read is TGTGCCAGCAGCCCCGGGACAGAGTACACA. Its translation: CASSPGTEYT. The whole CDR3 reads CASSPGTEYTEVFF.

This clone was detected only a few times. Gene names are mouse gene names. The CDR3 extends 4 residues past the end of the read, so its final part is completed from the germline J gene. The sample holds other DNA sequences that translate to the same CDR3. The gene calls are TRBV1 and TRBJ1-4, with a possible D match to TRBD1 (5 bases). The CDR3 has 16 residues. The germline gives CDR1 NSQYPW, CDR2 LRSPGD (reference sequence). With 0 bases removed from V and 2 bases from J, the gap between germline ends came to 10 bases. The covered CDR3 bases are TGCACCTGCAGTGCAGAAGGGCAGGGATCCAACGAA. Protein product: CTCSAEGQGSNE. The whole CDR3 sequence is CTCSAEGQGSNERLFF.

This clone was observed a few times. Genes and germline are mouse. The missing CDR3 end, 4 residues past where the read stops, is filled in from the germline J gene. This rearrangement joins TRBV13-3 to TRBJ2-1, with 12 bases lining up with TRBD2. The CDR3 length is 16 residues. Germline CDR1 is NNHDY and CDR2 is SYVADS. Losses at the gene ends were 3 bases for V and 4 bases for J; bases not matched to a gene: 5. Incomplete CDR3 DNA: TGTGCCAGCAGTGTGACTGGGGGGGCCGCTTATGCT. Residues: CASSVTGGAAYA. The whole CDR3 reads CASSVTGGAAYAEQFF.

This clone was counted only a few times. Mouse names are used for the genes. Coverage ceases 4 residues before the CDR3 finishes, and the germline J gene fills in the end. This chain connects TRBV19 to TRBJ2-1, with D possibly matching TRBD1 (5 bases). The length of the CDR3 is 12 residues. The ends were cut back, 9 bases at V and 1 base at J, with 8 bases in the middle. Germline V gives CDR1 FNHDT, CDR2 SITEND (reference sequence). CDR3 DNA, as far as it was read: TGTGCCATACAGGCAAACTATGCT. Protein sequence: CAIQANYA. The complete CDR3 protein is CAIQANYAEQFF.

With regard to this clone: TCRdb's protein does not match the DNA translation at residue 9; the protein provided is translated from the DNA. Genes and germline are mouse. The CDR3 is cut off 3 residues early in the read; its end comes from the germline J gene. The J gene is TRBJ1-6, the V gene TRBV13-1; possible D gene TRBD1, 5 bases. TRBJ1-6 qualifies as an ORF whose function is uncertain. In germline, CDR1 is NSHNY, CDR2 SYGAGN. V shed 2 bases and J shed 9 bases, with 6 bases lying between them. This CDR3 contains 12 residues. The CDR3 here is CASSDDSSPLYF. CDR3 DNA (partial): TGTGCCAGCAGTGACGACAGTTCGCCC.

A word on this clone: Genes and germline are mouse. The read stops 4 residues short of the end of the CDR3; the missing end is completed from the germline J gene. V and J are TRBV19 and TRBJ2-7; 8 bases map to TRBD2. The J segment lost 0 bases and the V segment lost 6 bases, leaving 2 bases of the junction unmatched. The germline V gene encodes CDR1 FNHDT and CDR2 SITEND (reference sequence). The CDR3 consists of 13 residues. Incomplete CDR3 DNA: TGTGCCAGCACATGGGGGGGCTCCTAT. Encoded protein: CASTWGGSY. The CDR3 as a whole reads CASTWGGSYEQYF.

This clone showed up just a few times. Gene names refer to mouse genes. The read falls 4 residues short of the CDR3 end, and the missing part is taken from the germline J gene. V and J are TRBV31 and TRBJ2-2; 9 bases align to TRBD2. This CDR3 has 15 amino acids. Germline loops: CDR1 GKSSPN, CDR2 SITVG. The V and J ends lost 1 base and 2 bases, in that order; junction bases with no gene match: 2. The CDR3 sequence: CAWSPGLGNTGQLYF. The part of the CDR3 DNA that was read is TGTGCCTGGAGTCCTGGACTGGGGAACACCGGG.

A remark on this clone: The genes are named according to mouse. The read stops 4 residues short of the end of the CDR3; the missing end is completed from the germline J gene. The chain carries TRBV13-3 and TRBJ2-5, with 7 bases aligning to TRBD1. V was pared by 7 bases and J by 3 bases, with 8 bases of the junction left unmatched. In germline, CDR1 is NNHDY, CDR2 SYVADS. This CDR3 has 14 amino acids. The sequenced part of the CDR3 DNA is TGTGCCAGCCTATTCCGGGACAGTCAAGAC. Translating gives CASLFRDSQD. Given in full, the CDR3 is CASLFRDSQDTQYF.

In regard to this clone: Mouse names are used for the genes. The read terminates 4 residues before the CDR3 end, so the remaining end is supplied by the germline J gene. J is TRBJ2-3 and V is TRBV19; 7 positions agree with TRBD1. Germline V lookup: CDR1 FNHDT, CDR2 SITEND (reference sequence). J lost 0 bases, V lost 5 bases, and 6 bases had no gene match. The CDR3 length is 15 residues. Here the CDR3 reads CASRQGQSSAETLYF. The DNA read from the CDR3 is TGTGCCAGCAGACAGGGACAGTCTAGTGCAGAA. Drawing the rest from reference TRBV19 and TRBJ2-3, the complete variable domain is GGIITQTPKFLIGQEGQKLTLKCQQNFNHDTMYWYRQDSGKGLRLIYYSITENDLQKGDLSEGYDASREKKSSFSLTVTSAQKNEMAVFLCASRQGQSSAETLYFGSGTRLTVL.

A remark on this clone: The gene symbols are mouse symbols. CDR3 sequence reads: CASSIRPDYEQYF. CDR3 bases read: TGTGCCAGCAGTATACGCCCAGACTAT. The chain has TRBV19 and TRBJ2-7; D remains ambiguous. Read coverage stops 4 residues before the CDR3 terminus; the germline J gene supplies the remainder. The germline gives CDR1 FNHDT, CDR2 SITEND (reference sequence). This CDR3 is 13 amino acids long. Between the trimmed V and J ends, which lost 1 base and 3 bases, there was a span of 8 bases.